This record looks at one TCR beta chain sequence and its context. Germline V gene sequence: CDR1 MDHEN, CDR2 SYDVKM. This CDR3 has 13 residues. With 2 bases removed from V and 10 bases from J, the gap between germline ends came to 11 bases. These data come from a study of blood T cell repertoires in COVID-19. Methods used by the authors: How many nucleated cells were present was estimated from reference gene primer amplification. Clones were read by immunoSEQ multiplex PCR, and TCRdb kept only the in-frame ones, dropping some. The D gene and trimming were derived from the DNA, and the V and J assignments and clone size from that table. The sample has roughly 430,000 clones, about 88% seen once.

The V gene is TRBV28, the J gene TRBJ1-4, with D possibly TRBD1 on 6 matching bases. This receptor was obtained from a woman between 18 and 30 years old who had been exposed to COVID-19. Sequencing was performed on PBMCs or T cells enriched from blood (not recorded which). In DNA, the CDR3 is TGTGCCAGCAGTTTACAGGGGACGGGAAAACTGTTTTTT. This gives the protein CASSLQGTGKLFF. Full variable domain (rest looked up from reference TRBV28 and TRBJ1-4): DVKVTQSSRYLVKRTGEKVFLECVQDMDHENMFWYRQDPGLGLRLIYFSYDVKMKEKGDIPEGYSVSREKKERFSLILESASTNQTSMYLCASSLQGTGKLFFGSGTQLSVL.